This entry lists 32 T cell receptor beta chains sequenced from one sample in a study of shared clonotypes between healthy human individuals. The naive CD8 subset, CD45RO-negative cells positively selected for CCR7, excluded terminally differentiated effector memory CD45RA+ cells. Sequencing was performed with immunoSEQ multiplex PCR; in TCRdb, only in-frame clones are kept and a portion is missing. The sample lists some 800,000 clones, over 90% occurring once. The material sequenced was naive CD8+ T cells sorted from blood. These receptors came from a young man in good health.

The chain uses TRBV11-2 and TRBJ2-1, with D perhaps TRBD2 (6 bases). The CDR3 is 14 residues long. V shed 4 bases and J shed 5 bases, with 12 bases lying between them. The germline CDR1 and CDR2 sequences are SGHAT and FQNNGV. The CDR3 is CASSSGGTNNEQFF. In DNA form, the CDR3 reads TGTGCCAGCAGCTCCGGAGGGACCAACAATGAGCAGTTCTTC.

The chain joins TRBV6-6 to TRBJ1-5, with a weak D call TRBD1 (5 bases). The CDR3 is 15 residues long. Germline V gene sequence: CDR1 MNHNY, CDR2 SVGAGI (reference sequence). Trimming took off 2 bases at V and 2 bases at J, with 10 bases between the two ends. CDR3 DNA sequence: TGTGCCAGCAGTTACCAGACGGGGGGCAATCAGCCCCAGCATTTT. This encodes CASSYQTGGNQPQHF.

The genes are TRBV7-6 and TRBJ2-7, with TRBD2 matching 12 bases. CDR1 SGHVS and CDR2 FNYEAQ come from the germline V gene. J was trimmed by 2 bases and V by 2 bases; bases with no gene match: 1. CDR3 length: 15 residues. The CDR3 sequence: CASSLLAGGPYEQYF. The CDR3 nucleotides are TGTGCCAGCAGCTTACTAGCGGGAGGGCCCTACGAGCAGTACTTC.

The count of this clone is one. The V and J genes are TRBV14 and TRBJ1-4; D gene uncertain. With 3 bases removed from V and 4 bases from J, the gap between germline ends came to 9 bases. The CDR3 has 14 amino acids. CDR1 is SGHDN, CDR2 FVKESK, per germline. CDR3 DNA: TGTGCCAGCAGCCACCGGGCTTTTAATGAAAAACTGTTTTTT. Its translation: CASSHRAFNEKLFF.

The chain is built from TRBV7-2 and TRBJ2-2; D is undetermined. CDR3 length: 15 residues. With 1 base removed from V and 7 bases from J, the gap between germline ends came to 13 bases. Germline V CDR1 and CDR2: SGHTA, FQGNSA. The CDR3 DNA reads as TGTGCCAGCAGCTTAGGTCCAGAAGTAATCGGGGAGCTGTTTTTT. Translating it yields CASSLGPEVIGELFF.

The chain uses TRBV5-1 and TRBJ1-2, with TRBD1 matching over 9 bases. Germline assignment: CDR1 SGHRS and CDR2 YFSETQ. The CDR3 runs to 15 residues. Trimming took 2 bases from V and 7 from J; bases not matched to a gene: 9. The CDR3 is CASSLSDRGETGYTF. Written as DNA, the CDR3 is TGCGCCAGCAGCTTATCTGACAGGGGGGAAACTGGCTACACCTTC.

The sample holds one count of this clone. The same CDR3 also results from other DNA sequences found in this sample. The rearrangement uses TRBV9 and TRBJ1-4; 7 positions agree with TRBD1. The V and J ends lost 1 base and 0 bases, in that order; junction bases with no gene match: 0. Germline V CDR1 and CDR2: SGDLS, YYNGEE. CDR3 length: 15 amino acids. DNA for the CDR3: TGTGCCAGCAGCGTACAGGGGGCAACTAATGAAAAACTGTTTTTT. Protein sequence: CASSVQGATNEKLFF.

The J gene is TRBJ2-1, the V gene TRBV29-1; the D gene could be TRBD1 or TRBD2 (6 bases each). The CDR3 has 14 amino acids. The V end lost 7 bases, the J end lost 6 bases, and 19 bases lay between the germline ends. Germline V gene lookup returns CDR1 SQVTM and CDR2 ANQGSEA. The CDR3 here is CSGTDRRGTNEQFF. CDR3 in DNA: TGCAGCGGAACCGACAGGCGGGGTACCAATGAGCAGTTCTTC.

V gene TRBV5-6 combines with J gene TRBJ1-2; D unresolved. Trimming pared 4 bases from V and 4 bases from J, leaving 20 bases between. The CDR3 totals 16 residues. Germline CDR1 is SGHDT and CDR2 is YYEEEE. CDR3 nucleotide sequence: TGTGCCAGCAGCACCGTCCCCCCCCAGGAGATCTATGGCTACACCTTC. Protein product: CASSTVPPQEIYGYTF. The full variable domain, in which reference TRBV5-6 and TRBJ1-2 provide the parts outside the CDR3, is DAGVTQSPTHLIKTRGQQVTLRCSPKSGHDTVSWYQQALGQGPQFIFQYYEEEERQRGNFPDRFSGHQFPNYSSELNVNALLLGDSALYLCASSTVPPQEIYGYTFGSGTRLTVV.

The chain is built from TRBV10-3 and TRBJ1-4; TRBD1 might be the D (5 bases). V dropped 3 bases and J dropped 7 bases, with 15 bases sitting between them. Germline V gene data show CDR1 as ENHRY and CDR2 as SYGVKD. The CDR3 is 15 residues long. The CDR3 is CAISDSGGAGEKLFF. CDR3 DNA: TGTGCCATCAGTGACTCCGGCGGGGCAGGTGAAAAACTGTTTTTT.

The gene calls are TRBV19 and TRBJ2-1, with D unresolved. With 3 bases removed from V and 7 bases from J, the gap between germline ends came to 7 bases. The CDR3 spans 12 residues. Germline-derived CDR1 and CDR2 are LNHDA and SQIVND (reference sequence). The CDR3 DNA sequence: TGTGCCAGTAGTATGGGTTTTAATGAGCAGTTCTTC. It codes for CASSMGFNEQFF.

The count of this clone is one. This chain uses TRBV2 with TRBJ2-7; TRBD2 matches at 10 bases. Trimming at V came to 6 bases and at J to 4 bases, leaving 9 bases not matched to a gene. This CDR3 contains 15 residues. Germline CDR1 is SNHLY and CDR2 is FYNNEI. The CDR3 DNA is TGTGCCAGCAGCCTGCTCGGAGCGGGAGGGTACGAGCAGTACTTC. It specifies CASSLLGAGGYEQYF.

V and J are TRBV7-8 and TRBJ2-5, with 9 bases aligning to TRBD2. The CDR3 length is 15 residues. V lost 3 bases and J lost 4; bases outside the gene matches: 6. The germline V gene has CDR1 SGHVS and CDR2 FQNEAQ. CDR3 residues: CASSFLAGVGETQYF. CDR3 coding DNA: TGTGCCAGCAGCTTCTTAGCGGGGGTGGGAGAGACCCAGTACTTC.

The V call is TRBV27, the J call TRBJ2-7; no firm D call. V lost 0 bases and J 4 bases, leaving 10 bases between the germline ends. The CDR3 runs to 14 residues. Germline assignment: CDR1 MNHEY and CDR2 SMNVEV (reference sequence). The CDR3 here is CASSLSSDDYEQYF. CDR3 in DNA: TGTGCCAGCAGTTTATCCTCCGATGATTACGAGCAGTACTTC.

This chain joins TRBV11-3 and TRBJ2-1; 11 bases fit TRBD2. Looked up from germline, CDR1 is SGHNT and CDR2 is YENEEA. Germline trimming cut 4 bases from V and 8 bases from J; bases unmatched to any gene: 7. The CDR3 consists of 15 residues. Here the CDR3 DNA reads TGTGCCAGCAGCTCCACTAGCGGGAGCACAGATGAGCAGTTCTTC. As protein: CASSSTSGSTDEQFF.

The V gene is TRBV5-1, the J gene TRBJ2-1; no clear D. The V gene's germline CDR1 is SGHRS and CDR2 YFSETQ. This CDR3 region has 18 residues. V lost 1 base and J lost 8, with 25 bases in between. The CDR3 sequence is CASSLTVLGLINPDEQFF. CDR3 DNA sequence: TGCGCCAGCAGCTTGACGGTCTTAGGCCTCATTAACCCCGATGAGCAGTTCTTC.

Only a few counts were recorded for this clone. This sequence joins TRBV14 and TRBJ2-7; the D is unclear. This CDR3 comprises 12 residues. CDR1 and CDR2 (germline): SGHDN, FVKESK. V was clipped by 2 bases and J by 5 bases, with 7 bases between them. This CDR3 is CASSQYRNEQYF. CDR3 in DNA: TGTGCCAGCAGCCAATATAGGAACGAGCAGTACTTC. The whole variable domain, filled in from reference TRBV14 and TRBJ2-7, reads EAGVTQFPSHSVIEKGQTVTLRCDPISGHDNLYWYRRVMGKEIKFLLHFVKESKQDESGMPNNRFLAERTGGTYSTLKVQPAELEDSGVYFCASSQYRNEQYFGPGTRLTVT.

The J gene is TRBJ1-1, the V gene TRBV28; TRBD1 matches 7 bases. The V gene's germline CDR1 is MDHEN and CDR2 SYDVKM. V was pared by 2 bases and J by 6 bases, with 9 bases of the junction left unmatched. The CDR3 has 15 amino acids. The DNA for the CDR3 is TGTGCCAGCAGTTTAAGAGCAGGGGGATATCCTGAAGCTTTCTTT. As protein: CASSLRAGGYPEAFF.

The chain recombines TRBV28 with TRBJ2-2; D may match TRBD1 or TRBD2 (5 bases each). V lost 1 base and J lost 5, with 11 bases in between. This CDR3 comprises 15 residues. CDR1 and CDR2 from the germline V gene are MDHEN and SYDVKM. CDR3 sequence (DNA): TGTGCCAGCAGTTTATTCGGGACGAGGACCGGGGAGCTGTTTTTT. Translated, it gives CASSLFGTRTGELFF.

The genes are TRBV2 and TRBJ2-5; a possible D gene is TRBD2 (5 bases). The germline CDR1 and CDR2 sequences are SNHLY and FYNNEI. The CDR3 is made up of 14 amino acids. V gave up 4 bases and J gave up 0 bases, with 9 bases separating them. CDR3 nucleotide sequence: TGTGCCAGCAGTGGGGAGAACAACCAAGAGACCCAGTACTTC. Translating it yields CASSGENNQETQYF.

In nucleotides, the CDR3 is TGTGCCAGTAGTACCGGACTAGCGGGAGTCACTGAGCAGTTCTTC. Translated: CASSTGLAGVTEQFF. V usage is TRBV19 and J usage is TRBJ2-1, with 13 bases matching TRBD2. Unmatched junction bases numbered 6, after V lost 4 bases and J lost 9 bases. The germline CDR1 and CDR2 sequences are LNHDA and SQIVND (reference sequence). The CDR3 is made up of 15 amino acids.

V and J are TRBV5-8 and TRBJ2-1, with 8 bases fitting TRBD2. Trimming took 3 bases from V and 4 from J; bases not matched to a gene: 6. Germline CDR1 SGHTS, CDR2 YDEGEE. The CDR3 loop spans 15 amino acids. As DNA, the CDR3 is TGTGCCAGCAGCTACAGACTAGCGCTTTACAATGAGCAGTTCTTC. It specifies CASSYRLALYNEQFF.

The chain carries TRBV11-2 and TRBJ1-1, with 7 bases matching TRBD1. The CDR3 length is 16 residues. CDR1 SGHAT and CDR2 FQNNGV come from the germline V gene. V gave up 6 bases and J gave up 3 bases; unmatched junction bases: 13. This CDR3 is CASSQSSGGADTEAFF. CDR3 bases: TGTGCCAGCAGTCAGAGCTCAGGGGGAGCGGACACTGAAGCTTTCTTT.

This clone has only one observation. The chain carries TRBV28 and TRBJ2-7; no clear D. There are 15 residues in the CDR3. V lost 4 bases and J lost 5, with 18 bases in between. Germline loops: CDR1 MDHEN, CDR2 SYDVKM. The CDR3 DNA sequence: TGTGCCAGCAGTTCCGATCCCTGGGCCCACGACGAGCAGTACTTC. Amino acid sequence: CASSSDPWAHDEQYF. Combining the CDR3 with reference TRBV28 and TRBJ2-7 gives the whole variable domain DVKVTQSSRYLVKRTGEKVFLECVQDMDHENMFWYRQDPGLGLRLIYFSYDVKMKEKGDIPEGYSVSREKKERFSLILESASTNQTSMYLCASSSDPWAHDEQYFGPGTRLTVT.

CDR3: CASSLGDFWREAQETQYF. For the CDR3, the DNA is TGTGCCAGCAGTTTAGGGGACTTTTGGCGGGAGGCCCAAGAGACCCAGTACTTC. The chain couples TRBV28 to TRBJ2-5; 8 bases map to TRBD2. V trimming: 2 bases; J trimming: 1 base; junction bases outside the gene matches: 12. This CDR3 has 18 residues. Germline V lookup: CDR1 MDHEN, CDR2 SYDVKM.

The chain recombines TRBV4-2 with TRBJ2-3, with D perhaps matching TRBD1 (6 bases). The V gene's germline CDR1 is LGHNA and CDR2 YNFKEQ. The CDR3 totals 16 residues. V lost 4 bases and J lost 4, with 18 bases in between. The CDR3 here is CASSLKPTGLADTQYF. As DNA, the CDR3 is TGTGCCAGCAGCCTAAAGCCCACAGGGCTTGCAGATACGCAGTATTTT.

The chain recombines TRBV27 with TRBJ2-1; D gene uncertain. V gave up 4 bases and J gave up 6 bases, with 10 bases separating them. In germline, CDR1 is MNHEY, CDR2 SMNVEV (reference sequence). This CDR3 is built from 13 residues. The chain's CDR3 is CASSSHRLNEQFF. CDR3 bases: TGTGCCAGCAGTTCCCACCGCCTCAATGAGCAGTTCTTC.

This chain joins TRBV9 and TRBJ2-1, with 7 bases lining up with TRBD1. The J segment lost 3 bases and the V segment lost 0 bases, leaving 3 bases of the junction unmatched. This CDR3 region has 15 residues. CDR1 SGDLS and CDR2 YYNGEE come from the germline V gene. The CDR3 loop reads CASSVGRGHYNEQFF. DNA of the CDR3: TGTGCCAGCAGCGTAGGTAGGGGGCACTACAATGAGCAGTTCTTC. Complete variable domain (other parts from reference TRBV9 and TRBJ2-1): DSGVTQTPKHLITATGQRVTLRCSPRSGDLSVYWYQQSLDQGLQFLIQYYNGEERAKGNILERFSAQQFPDLHSELNLSSLELGDSALYFCASSVGRGHYNEQFFGPGTRLTVL.

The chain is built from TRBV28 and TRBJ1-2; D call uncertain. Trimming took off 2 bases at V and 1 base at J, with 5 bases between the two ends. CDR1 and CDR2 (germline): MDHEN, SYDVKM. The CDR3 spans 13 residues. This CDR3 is CASSLRDNYGYTF. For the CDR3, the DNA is TGTGCCAGCAGTTTAAGGGATAACTATGGCTACACCTTC.

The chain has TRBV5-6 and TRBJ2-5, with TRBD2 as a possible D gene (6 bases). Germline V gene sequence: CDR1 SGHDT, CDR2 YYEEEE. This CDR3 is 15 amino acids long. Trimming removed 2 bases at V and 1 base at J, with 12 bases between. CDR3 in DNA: TGTGCCAGCAGCTTCTCCCTAGCGCTCCAAGAGACCCAGTACTTC. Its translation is CASSFSLALQETQYF.

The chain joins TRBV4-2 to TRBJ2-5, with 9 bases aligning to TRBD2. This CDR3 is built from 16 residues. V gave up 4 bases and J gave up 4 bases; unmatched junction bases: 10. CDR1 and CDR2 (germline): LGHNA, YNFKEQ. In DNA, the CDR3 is TGTGCCAGCAGCCCCTGGACTAGCGACAATCGAGAGACCCAGTACTTC. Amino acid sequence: CASSPWTSDNRETQYF.

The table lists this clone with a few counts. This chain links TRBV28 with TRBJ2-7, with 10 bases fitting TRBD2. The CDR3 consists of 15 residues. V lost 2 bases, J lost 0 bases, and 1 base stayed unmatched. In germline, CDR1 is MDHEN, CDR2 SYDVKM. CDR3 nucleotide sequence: TGTGCCAGCAGTTTAGGGACTAGCGCCTCCTACGAGCAGTACTTC. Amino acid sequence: CASSLGTSASYEQYF.